This T cell receptor (beta chain) appears in the sequencing data of a study of CD8 T cells in ankylosing spondylitis (dated by TCRdb to 2016 to 2017). The study in broad terms: T cell receptor beta repertoires were profiled in healthy donors and ankylosing spondylitis patients so that disease-linked TCR variants could be found. The whole study cohort included 95 to 130 healthy donors and about two dozen ankylosing spondylitis patients. Peripheral blood samples were taken, and synovial fluid was additionally collected from ankylosing spondylitis patients. Summary of the overall study and its limitations: Some TCR beta motif variants had previously been reported in synovial fluid and blood of reactive arthritis patients, which suggested common disease-initiation mechanisms. A TCR beta motif made up of about eight highly homologous amino acid variants appeared to be characteristic of blood from ankylosing spondylitis patients. The disease-linked clones had a CD8+ phenotype and were found at relatively low frequencies in peripheral blood. The disease-linked clones were reported to be significantly enriched in matched synovial fluid samples from ankylosing spondylitis patients.

At least ten counts were recorded for this clonotype. The antigen it recognizes is unknown. No clone much larger than this one lies a single base away; base qualities are absent. Data came from an Illumina HiSeq 2500. TCR beta libraries were prepared by quantitative 5'-RACE with molecular barcodes. From the authors' description of their analysis: A new computational method based on a probabilistic model of VDJ rearrangement was used to identify disease-linked TCR variants. TCRdb ran its own pipeline on the public reads, namely fastp trimming at Q25 and MiXCR clone calling, and kept in-frame beta chains. Entries that share a CDR3 protein sequence are merged under the most common genes and DNA. The V and J calls come from TCRdb's annotation, not from the publication. In all, the sample holds around 490,000 distinct CDR3 sequences, and 5.3% of those were seen once. Of the sample, around 3.5% is held by the ten largest clones.

This receptor was taken from a male donor with ankylosing spondylitis. The sample comprised blood, either unsorted or a sorted T cell fraction (not recorded which).

The encoded CDR3 is CASSLGQGADTGELFF. The DNA sequence is given as TGTGCCAGCAGCTTAGGACAGGGGGCCGACACCGGGGAGCTGTTTTTT. This sequence uses TRBV7-6 and TRBJ2-2, and TRBD1 matches 10 of the central bases. CDR1 and CDR2 were assigned from the germline V gene as SGHVS and FNYEAQ. Here V drops 1 base and J drops 3 bases, and the junction holds 2 bases not matched to any gene. Counted from cysteine to phenylalanine, this CDR3 has 16 amino acids. The retained sequence is limited to the CDR3, 48 bases, with the frame set at the first base.